This paragraph covers one TCR beta chain sequence. Its specificity is not known. The entry originates in a study of T cell responses to AZD1222 COVID-19 vaccine. General study points: Clonal diversity was possibly underestimated, and white British individuals and females predominated among donors.

CDR1 and CDR2 from the germline V gene are SGHNT and YYREEE (reference sequence). V lost 1 base to trimming and J lost 2 bases; unmatched junction nucleotides: 5. The CDR3 totals 15 residues. Method: immunoSEQ multiplex PCR; TCRdb's copy keeps in-frame clones and lacks some. The repertoire holds about 180,000 clones, with 90% to 95% as singletons. V and J are TRBV5-4 and TRBJ2-7, with 8 bases fitting TRBD2. The material was peripheral blood, obtained 28 days after the second dose of the MenACWY control vaccine. This clonotype was obtained from an adult who received the MenACWY meningococcal vaccine as a control. The CDR3 here is CASSLSGGGTYEQYF. The CDR3 DNA reads as TGTGCCAGCAGCTTGTCCGGGGGGGGGACCTACGAGCAGTACTTC.